The rows below give T cell receptor beta chains drawn from one sample of a study of blood T cell repertoires in COVID-19. Clones were sequenced by immunoSEQ multiplex PCR, and TCRdb holds only the in-frame ones, with some missing. The sample gives around 30,000 clones, around 83% of which show up once; approximately 23% is in the top ten. What was sequenced was peripheral blood. The receptors were gathered from a human donor in a cohort sampled during active COVID-19. CDR3s include the opening cysteine and the closing phenylalanine or tryptophan. The D gene is left open where the match is weak. Rows may omit the clone size; those that give it use once, few, many or a size class.

clone_size	v_call	d_call	j_call	cdr3_nt	cdr3_aa
-	TRBV4-2	-	TRBJ2-7	TGTGCCAGCAGCCCCACGAGCGGGTACTCCTACGAGCAGTACTTC	CASSPTSGYSYEQYF
-	TRBV28	TRBD2	TRBJ2-1	TGTGCCAGCAGTTTAGGGACTAGTCACAATGAGCAGTTCTTC	CASSLGTSHNEQFF
few	TRBV18	TRBD1	TRBJ2-1	TGTGCCAGCTCACAGATGACAGGGTCGCACAATGAGCAGTTCTTC	CASSQMTGSHNEQFF
-	TRBV7-6	-	TRBJ1-1	TGTGCCAGCAGCGCACAGGAGCAGAACACTGAAGCTTTCTTT	CASSAQEQNTEAFF
-	TRBV5-8	TRBD1	TRBJ2-4	TGTGCCAGCAGCTCTACAGGGGGTCGAGACATTCAGTACTTC	CASSSTGGRDIQYF
-	TRBV2	TRBD2	TRBJ2-3	TGTGCCAGCAGTGAAGAAGCGGGGGGGCCGGTAAGCACAGATACGCAGTATTTT	CASSEEAGGPVSTDTQYF
-	TRBV2	TRBD2	TRBJ2-1	TGTGCCTGTGGGACTAGCGGGTCCCCCTACAATGAGCAGTTCTTC	CACGTSGSPYNEQFF
-	TRBV18	-	TRBJ2-1	TGTGCCAGCTCACCGCGCCGGAGTGAGAAGTTCTTC	CASSPRRSEKFF
-	TRBV6-1	-	TRBJ1-3	TGTGCCAGCAGTGAGGGGGGGATCGAAGCCTCTGGAAACACCATATATTTT	CASSEGGIEASGNTIYF
-	TRBV11-1	-	TRBJ2-6	TGTGCCAGCAACCTACAGGGATCTGGGGCCAACGTCCTGACTTTC	CASNLQGSGANVLTF
once	TRBV11-2	TRBD1	TRBJ2-7	TGTGCCAGCAGCCCCACCCCGGGACAGGCGTTCTCCTACGAGCAGTACTTC	CASSPTPGQAFSYEQYF
-	TRBV25-1	TRBD1	TRBJ2-7	TGTGCCAGCAGTGAGACAGGGTTCCCTGGGGGGCAGTACTTC	CASSETGFPGGQYF
-	TRBV14	-	TRBJ1-2	TGTGCCAGCAGCCCCGTCGGGGTAGCGGCTAACTATGGCTACACCTTC	CASSPVGVAANYGYTF
-	TRBV4-3	-	TRBJ1-1	TGCGCCAGCAGCCAACATGGCGGGAACACTGAAGCTTTCTTT	CASSQHGGNTEAFF
-	TRBV11-1	TRBD2	TRBJ2-3	TGTGCCAGCAGCTTATCGCCTAGCGGGATCACAGATACGCAGTATTTT	CASSLSPSGITDTQYF
-	TRBV9	-	TRBJ2-1	TGTGCCAGCAGCGTAAACGGGGGAATCTACAATGAGCAGTTCTTC	CASSVNGGIYNEQFF
-	TRBV5-1	-	TRBJ1-6	TGCGCCAGCAGCTTGGAGGCAGGGCTTGTTCCCAATTCACCCCTCCACTTT	CASSLEAGLVPNSPLHF
-	TRBV27	TRBD1	TRBJ2-7	TGTGCCAGCAGTTCAAGCATAGGCGACAGGGGGTACGAGCAGTACTTC	CASSSSIGDRGYEQYF
-	TRBV27	TRBD2	TRBJ2-2	TGTGCCAGCAGTTTACCCTTTAGCGGGAGAGACACCGGGGAGCTGTTTTTT	CASSLPFSGRDTGELFF
-	TRBV3-1/TRBV3-2	-	TRBJ1-1	TGTGCCAGCAGCCAACTCGAGTCGGCTTTCTTT	CASSQLESAFF
-	TRBV29-1	TRBD2	TRBJ2-3	TGCAGCGTCCGACTAGCGGGAAGCACAGATACGCAGTATTTT	CSVRLAGSTDTQYF
-	TRBV5-1	-	TRBJ2-3	TGCGCCAGCCTCGGACACCCAAAGGCAGATACGCAGTATTTT	CASLGHPKADTQYF
-	TRBV2	TRBD1	TRBJ1-1	TGTGCCAGCAGAGGGACAGGACGCAACACTGAAGCTTTCTTT	CASRGTGRNTEAFF
once	TRBV6-5	-	TRBJ1-2	TGTGCCAGCCTTAGAGCAGGTGGCTATGGCTACACCTTC	CASLRAGGYGYTF
once	TRBV9	TRBD2	TRBJ2-3	TGTGCCAGCAGTCCACGAGTAGCGGGAGGGGCAGATACGCAGTATTTT	CASSPRVAGGADTQYF
-	TRBV4-2	-	TRBJ1-5	TGTGCCAGCAGCCAAGAGCGGGGGGGCAATCAGCCCCAGCATTTT	CASSQERGGNQPQHF
-	TRBV28	TRBD1	TRBJ1-5	TGTGCCAGCAGTCTCTACAGGGGACTAGGGGGCAATCAGCCCCAGCATTTT	CASSLYRGLGGNQPQHF
-	TRBV19	-	TRBJ2-7	TGCTTTGGGGGCACTTACGAGCAGTACTTC	CFGGTYEQYF
-	TRBV9	-	TRBJ2-6	TGTGCCAGCAGCGCCTCTCCGGGACACGTCTCTGGGGCCAACGTCCTGACTTTC	CASSASPGHVSGANVLTF
-	TRBV4-1	TRBD2	TRBJ2-2	TGCGCCAGCAGCCTACACCTCTTAGCGGGAGCGGTCGGGGAGCTGTTTTTT	CASSLHLLAGAVGELFF
-	TRBV19	-	TRBJ1-2	TGTGCCAGTAGTCCCCGACAGAACTATGGCTACACCTTC	CASSPRQNYGYTF
-	TRBV28	-	TRBJ2-6	TGTGCCAGCAGTGTACAGGTCGCTGGGGCCAACGTCCTGACTTTC	CASSVQVAGANVLTF
-	TRBV20-1	-	TRBJ2-7	TGCAGTGCTAGCGGGTACGAGCAGTACTTC	CSASGYEQYF
-	TRBV7-6	-	TRBJ2-3	TGTGCCAGCAGCGAGACCGGGATCCCTACGCAGTATTTT	CASSETGIPTQYF
once	TRBV3-1/TRBV3-2	TRBD1	TRBJ1-1	TGTGCCAGCAGCCACAGGGGGCTCCCTGAGACTGAAGCTTTCTTT	CASSHRGLPETEAFF
-	TRBV7-9	TRBD2	TRBJ2-1	TGTGCCAGCAGCTCACAACTGAGCGGGGGGGCTTTAAATGAGCAGTTCTTC	CASSSQLSGGALNEQFF
-	TRBV7-2	-	TRBJ1-2	TGTGCCAGCAGCTCCCCCATGGGAGCTAACTATGGCTACACCTTC	CASSSPMGANYGYTF
-	TRBV5-1	-	TRBJ2-1	TGCGCCAGCAGCCCTGGGACACTTTACAATGAGCAGTTCTTC	CASSPGTLYNEQFF
-	TRBV28	TRBD1	TRBJ1-1	TGTGCCAGCAGTTTAAGGGACAGGGGAAGAACTGAAGCTTTCTTT	CASSLRDRGRTEAFF
-	TRBV2	TRBD1	TRBJ1-6	TGTGCCAGCAATCAGGACAGGGCTAATTCACCCCTCCACTTT	CASNQDRANSPLHF